This T cell receptor (beta chain) was captured by sequencing in a study of neurological immune-mediated disorders. TCRdb fed the 5' RACE reads into MiXCR, producing one record per CDR3 protein. This repertoire shows around 52,000 distinct CDR3 sequences, approximately 5.8% found once; its top ten account for roughly 1.5%. This clonotype occurred many times. Its specificity is not known. The T cells used for sorted libraries numbered 1 million, either CD4+ or CD8+. Study outcomes and limitations: HTLV-1-associated myelopathy had the most TCR clonal expansion, whereas multiple sclerosis had the least (lower than in healthy controls). One related-CDR3 cluster, found by phylogenetic grouping, held repertoires of 18 of 34 multiple sclerosis patients and is a possible signature. None of the CDR3 amino acid sequences of expanded clones were shared across subjects, and this suggested private repertoires in all groups.

Germline V gives CDR1 SQVTM, CDR2 ANQGSEA. V shed 7 bases, J shed 4 bases, and the junction held 6 bases outside the gene matches. The length of the CDR3 is 13 residues. This receptor was taken from a woman between 18 and 29 years old with multiple sclerosis. The genes are TRBV29-1 and TRBJ2-2, with 7 bases that match TRBD1. The sample taken for sequencing was CD4+ T cells from blood. In DNA form, the CDR3 reads TGCAGCGCCTCGACAGGGTTCACCGGGGAGCTGTTTTTT. It translates to CSASTGFTGELFF.